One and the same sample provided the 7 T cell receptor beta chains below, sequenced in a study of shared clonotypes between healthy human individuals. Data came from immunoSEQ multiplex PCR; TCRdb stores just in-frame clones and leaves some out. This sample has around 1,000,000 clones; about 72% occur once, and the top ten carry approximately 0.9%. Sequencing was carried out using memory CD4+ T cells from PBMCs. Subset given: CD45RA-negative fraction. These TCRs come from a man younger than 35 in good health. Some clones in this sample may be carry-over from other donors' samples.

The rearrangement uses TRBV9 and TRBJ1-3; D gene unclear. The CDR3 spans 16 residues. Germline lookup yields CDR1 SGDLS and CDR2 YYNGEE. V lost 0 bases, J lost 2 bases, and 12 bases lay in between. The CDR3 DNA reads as TGTGCCAGCAGCGTAGATTTATTGACGGCTGGAAACACCATATATTTT. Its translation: CASSVDLLTAGNTIYF. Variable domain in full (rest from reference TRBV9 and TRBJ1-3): DSGVTQTPKHLITATGQRVTLRCSPRSGDLSVYWYQQSLDQGLQFLIQYYNGEERAKGNILERFSAQQFPDLHSELNLSSLELGDSALYFCASSVDLLTAGNTIYFGEGSWLTVV.

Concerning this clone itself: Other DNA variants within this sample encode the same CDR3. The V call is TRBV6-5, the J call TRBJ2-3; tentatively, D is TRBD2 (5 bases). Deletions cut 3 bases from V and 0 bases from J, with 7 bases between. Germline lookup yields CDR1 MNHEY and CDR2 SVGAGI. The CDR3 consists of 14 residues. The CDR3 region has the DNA TGTGCCAGCAGTTATAGCGACAGCACAGATACGCAGTATTTT. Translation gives CASSYSDSTDTQYF.

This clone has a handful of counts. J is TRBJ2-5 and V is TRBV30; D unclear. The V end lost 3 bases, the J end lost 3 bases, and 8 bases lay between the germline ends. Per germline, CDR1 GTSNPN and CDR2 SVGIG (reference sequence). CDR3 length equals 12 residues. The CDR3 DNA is TGTGCCTGGAGGTTTCCAGAAGAGACCCAGTACTTC. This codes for CAWRFPEETQYF.

The CDR3, as DNA: TGTGCCAGTAGTATGACAGGGGGCGCTTTTGGCTACACCTTC. This encodes CASSMTGGAFGYTF. This chain connects TRBV19 to TRBJ1-2; TRBD1 aligns across 10 bases. V lost 3 bases, J lost 7 bases, and 5 bases stayed unmatched. CDR1 is LNHDA, CDR2 SQIVND, per germline (reference sequence). There are 14 residues in the CDR3.

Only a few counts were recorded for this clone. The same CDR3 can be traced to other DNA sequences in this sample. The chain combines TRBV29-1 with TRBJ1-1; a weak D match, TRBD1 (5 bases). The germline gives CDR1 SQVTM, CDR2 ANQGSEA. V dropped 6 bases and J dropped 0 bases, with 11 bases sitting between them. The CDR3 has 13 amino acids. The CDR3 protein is CSVAGTVNTEAFF. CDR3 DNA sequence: TGCAGCGTCGCCGGGACGGTGAACACTGAAGCTTTCTTT.

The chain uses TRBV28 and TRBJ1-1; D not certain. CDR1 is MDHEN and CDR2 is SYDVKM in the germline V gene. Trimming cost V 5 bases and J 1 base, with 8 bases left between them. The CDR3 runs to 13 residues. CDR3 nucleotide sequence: TGTGCCAGCAGTGGTCCGCAGAACACTGAAGCTTTCTTT. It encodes CASSGPQNTEAFF. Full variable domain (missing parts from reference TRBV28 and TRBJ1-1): DVKVTQSSRYLVKRTGEKVFLECVQDMDHENMFWYRQDPGLGLRLIYFSYDVKMKEKGDIPEGYSVSREKKERFSLILESASTNQTSMYLCASSGPQNTEAFFGQGTRLTVV.

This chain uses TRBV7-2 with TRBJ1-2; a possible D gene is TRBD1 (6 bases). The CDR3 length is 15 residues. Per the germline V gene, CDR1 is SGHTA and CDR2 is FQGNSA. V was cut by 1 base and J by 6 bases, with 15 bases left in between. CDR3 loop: CASSLVGGGKDGYTF. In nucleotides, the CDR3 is TGTGCCAGCAGCTTAGTTGGAGGGGGGAAGGATGGCTACACCTTC.